These 27 T cell receptor beta chains were sequenced from one sample in a study of prognosis after radiotherapy for stage I lung cancer. Genomic DNA yielded TCR beta CDR3, amplified by two-round multiplex PCR. Specific primers for each TRBV and TRBJ gene were what first-round PCR used. MiXCR, applied by TCRdb to the multiplex PCR reads, yields one record per CDR3 protein. The table has about 22,000 distinct CDR3 sequences, 40% seen once; the top ten hold around 60%. Here the sequenced sample was PBMCs, taken before or after stereotactic body radiation therapy (not recorded which). The source is a donor older than 45 with non-small cell lung cancer.

In regard to this clonotype: A far larger clone is a single base away, which makes a read error likely. The chain joins TRBV7-3 to TRBJ2-5; D may match TRBD1 or TRBD2 (5 bases each). With the DNA end fitting TRBJ2-1 better, the J assignment may be wrong. The germline V gene has CDR1 SGHTA and CDR2 FQGTGA. This CDR3 comprises 13 residues. In DNA, the CDR3 is TGTGCCAGCAGCGTTGAGGGGCTCAATGAGCAGTTCTTC. Its protein product is CASSVEGLNEQFF.

Concerning this clonotype: This may arise from a read error, as a much more abundant clone is one base away. The V call is TRBV19, the J call TRBJ2-3; 10 bases are shared with TRBD1. Germline V CDR1 and CDR2: LNHDA, SQIVND (reference sequence). This CDR3 contains 14 residues. Here the CDR3 DNA reads TGTGCCAGTAGTAGACAGGGGGCAGCCGATAAGCAGTATTTT. This gives the protein CASSRQGAADKQYF.

In regard to this clonotype: A much bigger clone sits one base away, suggesting this may be a read error. The chain recombines TRBV29-1 with TRBJ1-1; unclear D gene. Germline loops: CDR1 SQVTM, CDR2 ANQGSEA. V lost 7 bases and J 4 bases, leaving 10 bases between the germline ends. This CDR3 is 11 amino acids long. The DNA for the CDR3 is TGCAGCGCTGAGATGTGCACTGAAGCTTTCTTT. It codes for CSAEMCTEAFF.

This clonotype was detected ten times or more. The CDR3 DNA follows: TGTGCCAGCACCGCTGACAGACACCTGAACACCGGGGAGCTGTTTTTT. It yields the protein CASTADRHLNTGELFF. J is TRBJ2-2 and V is TRBV12-3 or TRBV12-4; a possible D gene is TRBD1 (5 bases). The V gene lost 7 bases and the J gene lost 1 base, with 16 bases spanning the gap. This CDR3 is built from 16 residues.

This clonotype was picked up a small number of times. The rearrangement links TRBV30 to TRBJ2-7; 9 nucleotides line up with TRBD2. The germline V gene encodes CDR1 GTSNPN and CDR2 SVGIG (reference sequence). This CDR3 contains 17 residues. After removal of 3 bases from V and 0 bases from J, the junction contained 12 bases not matched to a gene. CDR3 residues: CAWRARGAGGGSYEQYF. The CDR3 coding sequence is TGTGCCTGGAGAGCGCGCGGTGCGGGAGGGGGCTCCTACGAGCAGTACTTC. Full variable domain (rest looked up from reference TRBV30 and TRBJ2-7): SQTIHQWPATLVQPVGSPLSLECTVEGTSNPNLYWYRQAAGRGLQLLFYSVGIGQISSEVPQNLSASRPQDRQFILSSKKLLLSDSGFYLCAWRARGAGGGSYEQYFGPGTRLTVT.

This clonotype has more than one count but fewer than ten. This chain links TRBV3-1 with TRBJ2-2; D uncertain. Germline CDR1 reads LGHDT; CDR2 reads YNNKEL (reference sequence). V was cut by 4 bases and J by 6 bases, with 9 bases left in between. This CDR3 comprises 13 residues. As DNA, the CDR3 is TGTGCCAGCAGCCTTTCCGGGCCCGGGGAGCTGTTTTTT. Protein product: CASSLSGPGELFF.

This clonotype was seen ten or more times. A clone one base away is much larger, so this may be a read error. The J gene is TRBJ1-3, the V gene TRBV11-3; D gene unclear. The ends were cut back, 5 bases at V and 4 bases at J, with 9 bases in the middle. This CDR3 contains 13 residues. Germline-derived CDR1 and CDR2 are SGHNT and YENEEA. DNA for the CDR3: TGTGCCAGCAGCCTCGTGAGCGGAAACACCATATATTTT. Protein: CASSLVSGNTIYF.

The chain carries TRBV6-5 and TRBJ2-7; D is undetermined. This CDR3 is built from 13 residues. Germline loops: CDR1 MNHEY, CDR2 SVGAGI. The germline V and J ends were trimmed by 0 bases and 4 bases, with 7 bases remaining between them. In DNA form, the CDR3 reads TGTGCCAGCAGTTACTCCCCACTGTACGAGCAGTACTTC. Protein sequence: CASSYSPLYEQYF.

This clonotype showed up many times. The chain employs TRBV27 and TRBJ2-2, with TRBD1 as a possible D gene (5 bases). V shed 8 bases and J shed 0 bases, with 13 bases lying between them. Germline values: CDR1 MNHEY, CDR2 SMNVEV (reference sequence). The CDR3 is 15 amino acids. This CDR3 reads CASSSLRANTGELFF. The CDR3 coding sequence is TGTGCCAGCTCCTCTCTCAGGGCGAACACCGGGGAGCTGTTTTTT.

This clonotype occurred many times. The chain is built from TRBV27 and TRBJ1-1, with 11 bases lining up with TRBD1. CDR3 size: 14 residues. Germline V gene data show CDR1 as MNHEY and CDR2 as SMNVEV (reference sequence). The ends lost 4 bases at V and 6 bases at J; junction bases unmatched: 4. CDR3 sequence reads: CASSSRTGGSEAFF. The CDR3 region has the DNA TGTGCCAGCAGTTCTCGGACAGGGGGCTCTGAAGCTTTCTTT.

This clonotype occurred many times. In nucleotides, the CDR3 is TGTGCCTGGAGAGCTAGCGGGGTATACAATGAGCAGTTCTTC. Protein sequence: CAWRASGVYNEQFF. This chain joins TRBV30 and TRBJ2-1; 9 bases map to TRBD2. The CDR3 runs to 14 residues. CDR1 and CDR2 from the germline V gene are GTSNPN and SVGIG (reference sequence). After removal of 3 bases from V and 4 bases from J, the junction contained 4 bases not matched to a gene.

The chain recombines TRBV5-1 with TRBJ1-2; 8 bases line up with TRBD1. With V trimmed by 4 bases and J by 4 bases, 6 bases remained unmatched. Germline values: CDR1 SGHRS, CDR2 YFSETQ. The length of the CDR3 is 14 residues. The CDR3: CASSLGQGGYGYTF. For the CDR3, the DNA is TGCGCCAGCAGCCTAGGACAGGGCGGCTATGGCTACACCTTC.

This clonotype was detected many times. V gene TRBV12-3 or TRBV12-4 combines with J gene TRBJ1-5; D is undetermined. The CDR3 is 14 amino acids. Trimming removed 5 bases at V and 5 bases at J, with 13 bases between. CDR3 protein: CASSPTLPYQPQHF. The DNA for the CDR3 is TGTGCCAGCAGTCCCACCCTCCCCTATCAGCCCCAGCATTTT.

With respect to this clonotype: Its ends do not fully match the called genes, so a read error is possible. This chain joins TRBV24-1 and TRBJ1-2, with D maybe TRBD1 (5 bases). Looked up from germline, CDR1 is KGHDR and CDR2 is SFDVKD. The CDR3 runs to 13 residues. CDR3 loop: CATSCTGDYGYIF. Here the CDR3 DNA reads TGTGCCACCAGTTGTACAGGAGACTATGGCTACATCTTC.

Comments on this clonotype: This likely came from a read error, as a far larger clone is one base away. The CDR3: CASSGYPYNEQFF. CDR3 nucleotide sequence: TGTGCCAGCAGTGGGTACCCCTACAATGAGCAGTTCTTC. The rearrangement joins TRBV2 to TRBJ2-7; D gene unclear. Matching the DNA end better, TRBJ2-1 makes the J call doubtful. This CDR3 has 13 residues. Germline CDR1 and CDR2: SNHLY and FYNNEI.

Concerning this clonotype: A clone one base away is much larger, so this may be a read error. The gene calls are TRBV27 and TRBJ1-5, with D maybe TRBD1 (6 bases). The CDR3 has 13 amino acids. Germline CDR1 and CDR2: MNHEY and SMNVEV (reference sequence). The germline V and J ends were trimmed by 0 bases and 7 bases, with 7 bases remaining between them. CDR3 loop: CASSLSGTQPQHF. CDR3 bases: TGTGCCAGCAGTTTATCGGGGACACAGCCCCAGCATTTT.

This clonotype was recorded a few times. This sequence may be a read error, since a much larger clone differs from it by one base. The conserved phenylalanine or tryptophan is not found at the CDR3 terminus, so this likely reflects a read error. V gene TRBV6-2 or TRBV6-3 combines with J gene TRBJ2-1, with 12 bases matching TRBD2. The CDR3 extends over 15 amino acids. Germline lookup yields CDR1 MNHEY and CDR2 SVGEGT. V lost 7 bases to trimming and J lost 5 bases; unmatched junction nucleotides: 6. The CDR3 here is CASIRTSGNHNEQFL. Here the CDR3 DNA reads TGTGCCAGCATCCGGACTAGCGGGAACCACAATGAGCAGTTCCTC.

A remark on this clonotype: It differs at one base from a far larger clone, so likely a read error. The V call is TRBV11-2, the J call TRBJ2-7; maybe TRBD2 (6 bases). The J call may be incorrect, as the DNA end agrees better with TRBJ2-1. Germline V gene data show CDR1 as SGHAT and CDR2 as FQNNGV. The CDR3 is 15 amino acids. The CDR3 loop is CVSSLALGRVNEQFF. DNA of the CDR3: TGTGTCAGCAGCTTAGCACTCGGGAGAGTTAATGAGCAGTTCTTC.

This clonotype occurred many times. The V gene is TRBV20-1, the J gene TRBJ2-3, with a tentative D call TRBD1 (6 bases). Germline CDR1 is DFQATT and CDR2 is SNEGSKA (reference sequence). V was pared by 6 bases and J by 9 bases, with 16 bases between. This CDR3 has 12 amino acids. In nucleotides, the CDR3 is TGCAGTGCCCACCCCGGGACATCGACGCAGTATTTT. This encodes CSAHPGTSTQYF.

Comments on this clonotype: Germline is not matched at one junction end, which may reflect a read error. V gene TRBV6-2 or TRBV6-3 combines with J gene TRBJ1-1, with D perhaps matching TRBD1 (6 bases). Germline CDR1 and CDR2: MNHEY and SVGEGT. The CDR3 loop spans 14 amino acids. In DNA form, the CDR3 reads TGTTCCAGCATCGGCAGGACAGTGAGCACTGAAGCCTTCTTT. The encoded protein is CSSIGRTVSTEAFF.

This clonotype was counted at least ten times. This chain uses TRBV11-2 with TRBJ2-7; no clear D gene. V dropped 5 bases and J dropped 1 base, with 9 bases sitting between them. Per germline, CDR1 SGHAT and CDR2 FQNNGV. The CDR3 sequence is 13 residues long. The CDR3 sequence is CASSPVLSYEQYF. The CDR3 DNA is TGTGCCAGCAGCCCGGTCCTATCCTACGAGCAGTACTTC.

This clonotype was recorded at least ten times. This chain joins TRBV28 and TRBJ1-5; 8 bases are shared with TRBD1. There are 16 residues in the CDR3. From germline, CDR1 is MDHEN and CDR2 SYDVKM. After removal of 6 bases from V and 4 bases from J, the junction contained 11 bases not matched to a gene. In DNA form, the CDR3 reads TGTGCCAGCAGCCCCCTAGGGACAGGACCTAATCAGCCCCAGCATTTT. This gives the protein CASSPLGTGPNQPQHF.

This sequence joins TRBV19 and TRBJ2-2; D not resolved. Germline V gene data show CDR1 as LNHDA and CDR2 as SQIVND (reference sequence). This CDR3 contains 14 residues. V was pared by 3 bases and J by 5 bases, with 10 bases between. The CDR3 bases are TGTGCCAGTAGTATGACGGCAGGTACCGGGGAGCTGTTTTTT. It encodes CASSMTAGTGELFF.

This clonotype was detected many times. J is TRBJ2-3 and V is TRBV24-1, with 12 bases fitting TRBD2. From germline, CDR1 is KGHDR and CDR2 SFDVKD. Trimming cost V 4 bases and J 1 base; bases outside gene matches: 5. The CDR3 runs to 17 residues. Written as DNA, the CDR3 is TGTGCCACCAGTGAAGGGACTAGCGGGCCTCGCACAGATACGCAGTATTTT. Its translation: CATSEGTSGPRTDTQYF.

This clonotype has a count of ten or more. This sequence joins TRBV3-1 and TRBJ2-7; D is tentatively TRBD1 or TRBD2 (5 bases each). Germline CDR1 is LGHDT and CDR2 is YNNKEL (reference sequence). Trimming cost V 4 bases and J 3 bases, with 10 bases left between them. This CDR3 is built from 13 residues. In DNA, the CDR3 is TGTGCCAGCAGCCCTACTAGGGGCTACGAGCAGTACTTC. It is translated as CASSPTRGYEQYF.

The chain links TRBV16 to TRBJ1-2; maybe TRBD1 (5 bases). Germline V gives CDR1 KGHSY, CDR2 FQNENV. Deletions cut 0 bases from V and 4 bases from J, with 9 bases between. There are 14 residues in the CDR3. The CDR3 sequence is CASSQSDRSYGYTF. CDR3 nucleotides: TGTGCCAGCAGCCAATCAGACAGATCCTATGGCTACACCTTC. Filled out from reference TRBV16 and TRBJ1-2, the complete variable domain reads GEEVAQTPKHLVRGEGQKAKLYCAPIKGHSYVFWYQQVLKNEFKFLISFQNENVFDETGMPKERFSAKCLPNSPCSLEIQATKLEDSAVYFCASSQSDRSYGYTFGSGTRLTVV.

This clonotype came up many times. The genes are TRBV5-6 and TRBJ2-1, with 16 bases aligning to TRBD2. The CDR3 extends over 17 amino acids. The V gene's germline CDR1 is SGHDT and CDR2 YYEEEE. The V and J ends lost 3 bases and 7 bases, in that order; junction bases with no gene match: 7. The CDR3 nucleotides read TGTGCCAGCAGCTCCGCCGGGACTAGCGGGAGGGGTAATGAGCAGTTCTTC. It codes for CASSSAGTSGRGNEQFF.